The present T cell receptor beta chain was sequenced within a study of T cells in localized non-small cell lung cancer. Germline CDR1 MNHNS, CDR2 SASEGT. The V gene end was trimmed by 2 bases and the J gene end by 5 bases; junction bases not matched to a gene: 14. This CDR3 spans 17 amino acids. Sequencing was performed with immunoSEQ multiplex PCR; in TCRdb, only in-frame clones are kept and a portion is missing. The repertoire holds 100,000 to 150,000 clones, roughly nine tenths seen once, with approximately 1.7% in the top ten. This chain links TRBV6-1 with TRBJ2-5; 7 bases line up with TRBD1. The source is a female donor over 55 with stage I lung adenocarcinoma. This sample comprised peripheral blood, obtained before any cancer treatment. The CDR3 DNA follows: TGTGCCAGCAGTGAACAATCGACAGGGATTGTTAGGGAGACCCAGTACTTC. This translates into CASSEQSTGIVRETQYF.